Listed below are T cell receptor beta chains from one sample, sequenced in a study of T cell responses to AZD1222 COVID-19 vaccine. The method was immunoSEQ multiplex PCR; TCRdb's version includes in-frame clones alone and lacks a portion of them. This sample has about 160,000 clones, with roughly 92% found just once. Sequencing was performed on peripheral blood, taken on day 0 of AZD1222 vaccination. The receptors were gathered from an adult in good health. Each CDR3 is given with its conserved first and last residue. Fields, in order: D gene, clone size, J gene, V gene, CDR3 protein, CDR3 DNA. The D gene is left open where the match is weak. The size of a clone is reported for some rows only, either as once, few or many, or as a class for expanded clones.

>TRBD2|-|TRBJ2-2|TRBV19
CASSTLRGGGTGELFF
TGTGCCAGTAGTACCCTTCGCGGGGGGGGCACCGGGGAGCTGTTTTTT
>-|-|TRBJ1-5|TRBV28
CASSLSGTNQPQHF
TGTGCCAGCAGCCTCTCGGGTACCAATCAGCCCCAGCATTTT
>-|-|TRBJ1-2|TRBV3-1/TRBV3-2
CASSQEGAGLENGYTF
TGTGCCAGCAGCCAAGAAGGGGCAGGGTTAGAGAATGGCTACACCTTC
>-|-|TRBJ2-4|TRBV7-8
CASSFLTTNIQYF
TGTGCCAGCAGCTTCTTGACCACAAACATTCAGTACTTC
>-|-|TRBJ2-5|TRBV19
CASMSGTQYF
TGTGCCAGTATGTCGGGGACCCAGTACTTC
>-|once|TRBJ1-2|TRBV12-3/TRBV12-4
CASSPGWGSGYTF
TGTGCCAGCAGCCCCGGATGGGGTTCTGGCTACACCTTC
>-|-|TRBJ1-6|TRBV18
CASSPSTDYNSPLHF
TGTGCCAGCTCACCATCGACAGACTATAATTCACCCCTCCACTTT
>-|-|TRBJ1-6|TRBV5-1
CASSLSGSNSPLHF
TGCGCCAGCAGCTTAAGCGGATCGAATTCACCCCTCCACTTT
>TRBD1|once|TRBJ1-1|TRBV5-6
CASSANRDREAFF
TGTGCCAGCAGCGCGAACCGGGACAGGGAGGCTTTCTTT
>TRBD1|-|TRBJ2-5|TRBV18
CASSPPPGGTQYF
TGTGCCAGCTCACCACCGCCAGGGGGGACCCAGTACTTC
>-|-|TRBJ2-6|TRBV19
CASSIGGDGANVLTF
TGTGCCAGTAGTATCGGAGGGGACGGGGCCAACGTCCTGACTTTC
>-|-|TRBJ2-2|TRBV6-5
CASRARDGYTGELFF
TGTGCCAGCAGGGCCCGGGACGGATACACCGGGGAGCTGTTTTTT
>-|-|TRBJ2-3|TRBV18
CASSPFRESTDTQYF
TGTGCCAGCTCACCTTTCAGGGAATCCACAGATACGCAGTATTTT
>-|-|TRBJ1-5|TRBV12-3/TRBV12-4
CASSPGLNQPQHF
TGTGCCAGCAGTCCGGGTCTCAATCAGCCCCAGCATTTT
>-|-|TRBJ1-2|TRBV5-5
CASSPLRYYGYTF
TGTGCCAGCAGCCCCCTGCGATATTATGGCTACACCTTC
>-|-|TRBJ1-5|TRBV30
CAWSVLTGGQPQHF
TGTGCCTGGAGTGTACTTACAGGTGGACAGCCCCAGCATTTT
>-|once|TRBJ1-2|TRBV5-4
CASSLTGHNYGYTF
TGTGCCAGCAGCTTAACGGGACATAACTACGGCTACACCTTC
>-|-|TRBJ1-5|TRBV6-2/TRBV6-3
CASSYSGASHPQHF
TGTGCCAGCAGTTACTCTGGGGCCTCTCATCCCCAGCATTTT
>-|-|TRBJ1-1|TRBV7-9
CASSLYSPVNTEAFF
TGTGCCAGCAGCTTATATTCGCCCGTGAACACTGAAGCTTTCTTT
>-|-|TRBJ1-1|TRBV7-2
CASSLRAAVPEAFF
TGTGCCAGCAGCTTACGTGCCGCGGTGCCTGAAGCTTTCTTT
>TRBD1|-|TRBJ1-2|TRBV5-6
CASSLRSGTDPSGYTF
TGTGCCAGCAGCTTGAGAAGCGGGACAGACCCCTCCGGCTACACCTTC
>-|once|TRBJ1-5|TRBV12-3/TRBV12-4
CASSVSYEPQHF
TGTGCCAGCAGCGTAAGTTACGAGCCCCAGCATTTT
>-|-|TRBJ2-5|TRBV19
CASSIAGRETQYF
TGTGCCAGTAGTATAGCGGGTAGAGAGACCCAGTACTTC
>-|-|TRBJ1-1|TRBV18
CASSQQGGAFF
TGTGCCAGCTCACAACAGGGTGGGGCTTTCTTT
>-|-|TRBJ1-1|TRBV4-2
CASSSAGGLNTEAFF
TGTGCCAGCAGCTCCGCGGGGGGCCTGAACACTGAAGCTTTCTTT
>-|-|TRBJ1-3|TRBV5-1
CASSLVEVNSGNTIYF
TGCGCCAGCAGCTTGGTAGAAGTTAACTCTGGAAACACCATATATTTT
>-|-|TRBJ1-3|TRBV7-9
CASSLGVSRGNTIYF
TGTGCCAGCAGCCTAGGGGTGAGCAGGGGAAACACCATATATTTT
>-|-|TRBJ1-2|TRBV3-1/TRBV3-2
CASSQLPGQYISRGANYGYTF
TGTGCCAGCAGCCAATTACCGGGACAATATATCTCAAGGGGGGCGAACTATGGCTACACCTTC
>TRBD2|-|TRBJ2-2|TRBV19
CASRSLAGEIGELFF
TGTGCCAGTCGATCGCTAGCGGGAGAAATCGGGGAGCTGTTTTTT
>TRBD2|few|TRBJ2-5|TRBV10-2
CASSDSGRETQYF
TGCGCCAGCAGTGATAGCGGGCGGGAGACCCAGTACTTC
>-|-|TRBJ2-2|TRBV7-9
CASSPHKGERTGELFF
TGTGCCAGCAGCCCACACAAGGGGGAGAGGACCGGGGAGCTGTTTTTT
>TRBD1|-|TRBJ2-6|TRBV29-1
CSVGTTGGAGANVLTF
TGCAGCGTGGGGACGACAGGGGGCGCTGGGGCCAACGTCCTGACTTTC
>-|-|TRBJ2-1|TRBV7-3
CASSHRGDPPSQVNNEQFF
TGTGCCAGCAGCCACCGAGGAGACCCTCCCTCCCAAGTCAACAATGAGCAGTTCTTC
>-|-|TRBJ2-3|TRBV7-8
CASSLGVITDTQYF
TGTGCCAGCAGCTTAGGTGTTATAACAGATACGCAGTATTTT
>-|-|TRBJ1-5|TRBV19
CASSITGSNQPQHF
TGTGCCAGTAGTATCACAGGTAGCAATCAGCCCCAGCATTTT